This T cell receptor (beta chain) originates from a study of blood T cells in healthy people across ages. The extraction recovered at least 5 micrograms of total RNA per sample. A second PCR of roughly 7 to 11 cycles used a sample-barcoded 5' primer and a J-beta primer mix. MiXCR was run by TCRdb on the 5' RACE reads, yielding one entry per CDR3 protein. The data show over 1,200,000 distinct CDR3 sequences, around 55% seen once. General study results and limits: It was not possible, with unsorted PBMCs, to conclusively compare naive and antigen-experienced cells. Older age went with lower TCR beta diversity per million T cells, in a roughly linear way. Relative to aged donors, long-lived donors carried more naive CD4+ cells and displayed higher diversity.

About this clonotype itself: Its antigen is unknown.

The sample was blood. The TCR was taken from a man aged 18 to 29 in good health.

CDR3 nucleotide sequence: TGTGCCAGCAGCGTAGACAGGGGGGCTGAAGCTTTCTTT. Translation gives CASSVDRGAEAFF. The chain joins TRBV7-6 to TRBJ1-1; 9 bases fit TRBD1. Germline CDR1 SGHVS, CDR2 FNYEAQ. The CDR3 is 13 residues long. Unmatched junction bases numbered 4, after V lost 5 bases and J lost 6 bases.